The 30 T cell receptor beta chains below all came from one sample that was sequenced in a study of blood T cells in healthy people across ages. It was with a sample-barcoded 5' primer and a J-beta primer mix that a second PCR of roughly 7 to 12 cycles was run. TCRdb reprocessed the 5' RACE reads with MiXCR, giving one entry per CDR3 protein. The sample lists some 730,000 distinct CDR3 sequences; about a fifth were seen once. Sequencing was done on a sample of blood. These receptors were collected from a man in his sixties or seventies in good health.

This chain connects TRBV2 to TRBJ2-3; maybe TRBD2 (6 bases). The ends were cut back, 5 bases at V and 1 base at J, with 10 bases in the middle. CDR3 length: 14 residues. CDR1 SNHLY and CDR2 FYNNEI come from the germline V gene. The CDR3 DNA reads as TGTGCCAGCAGTAAGGGACTCGGCACAGATACGCAGTATTTT. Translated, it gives CASSKGLGTDTQYF.

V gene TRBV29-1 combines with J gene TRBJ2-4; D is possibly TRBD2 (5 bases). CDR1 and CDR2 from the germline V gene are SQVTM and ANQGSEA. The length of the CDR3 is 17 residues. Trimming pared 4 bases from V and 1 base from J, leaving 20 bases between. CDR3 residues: CSVVPSFNIFAKNIQYF. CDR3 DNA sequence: TGCAGCGTTGTCCCTAGCTTTAATATTTTTGCCAAAAACATTCAGTACTTC.

In DNA, the CDR3 is TGTGCCAGCACGATGGGACTGCAAGAGACCCAGTACTTC. This codes for CASTMGLQETQYF. The chain carries TRBV12-3 or TRBV12-4 and TRBJ2-5, with D tentatively TRBD2 (6 bases). Trimming pared 7 bases from V and 2 bases from J, leaving 11 bases between. The CDR3 length is 13 residues.

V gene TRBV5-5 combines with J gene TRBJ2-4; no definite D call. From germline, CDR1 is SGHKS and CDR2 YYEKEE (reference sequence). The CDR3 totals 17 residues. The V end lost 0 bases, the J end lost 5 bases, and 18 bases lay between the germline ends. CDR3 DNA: TGTGCCAGCAGCTTGGTCGCTGGCACGCGAAGCCAAAACATTCAGTACTTC. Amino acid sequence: CASSLVAGTRSQNIQYF.

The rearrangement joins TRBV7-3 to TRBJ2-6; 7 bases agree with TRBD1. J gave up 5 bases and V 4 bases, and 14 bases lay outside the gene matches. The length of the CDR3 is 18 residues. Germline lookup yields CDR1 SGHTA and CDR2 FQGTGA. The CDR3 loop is CASSSSQGTTRRANVLTF. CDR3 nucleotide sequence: TGTGCCAGCAGCTCTTCACAGGGGACGACCCGGCGGGCCAACGTCCTGACTTTC.

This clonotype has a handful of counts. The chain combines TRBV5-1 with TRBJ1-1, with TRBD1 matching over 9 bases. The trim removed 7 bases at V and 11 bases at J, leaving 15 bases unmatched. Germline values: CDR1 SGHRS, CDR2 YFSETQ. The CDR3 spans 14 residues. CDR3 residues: CASGLNSGQGPAFF. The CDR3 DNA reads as TGCGCCAGCGGATTAAATTCGGGACAGGGCCCCGCTTTCTTT. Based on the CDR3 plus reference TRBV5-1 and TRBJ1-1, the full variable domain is KAGVTQTPRYLIKTRGQQVTLSCSPISGHRSVSWYQQTPGQGLQFLFEYFSETQRNKGNFPGRFSGRQFSNSRSEMNVSTLELGDSALYLCASGLNSGQGPAFFGQGTRLTVV.

The CDR3 nucleotides are TGTGCCAGCAGCTATTCGACAGGGGAACCTGGGGCCAACGTCCTGACTTTC. It translates to CASSYSTGEPGANVLTF. This chain uses TRBV6-5 with TRBJ2-6, with 8 bases lining up with TRBD1. Unmatched junction bases numbered 9, after V lost 6 bases and J lost 2 bases. Germline V gene lookup returns CDR1 MNHEY and CDR2 SVGAGI. This CDR3 comprises 17 residues.

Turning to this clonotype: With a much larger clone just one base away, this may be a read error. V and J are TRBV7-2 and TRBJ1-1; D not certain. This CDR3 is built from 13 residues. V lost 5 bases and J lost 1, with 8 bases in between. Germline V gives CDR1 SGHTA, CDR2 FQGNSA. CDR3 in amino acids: CASSRKKNTEAFF. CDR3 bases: TGTGCCAGCAGCCGGAAAAAGAACACTGAAGCTTTCTTT.

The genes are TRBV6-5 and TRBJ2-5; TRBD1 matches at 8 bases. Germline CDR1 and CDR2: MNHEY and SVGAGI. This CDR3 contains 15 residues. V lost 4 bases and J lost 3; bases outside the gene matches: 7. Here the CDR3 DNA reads TGTGCCAGCAGTTTGTTGGACAGGGAAAAAGAGACCCAGTACTTC. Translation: CASSLLDREKETQYF.

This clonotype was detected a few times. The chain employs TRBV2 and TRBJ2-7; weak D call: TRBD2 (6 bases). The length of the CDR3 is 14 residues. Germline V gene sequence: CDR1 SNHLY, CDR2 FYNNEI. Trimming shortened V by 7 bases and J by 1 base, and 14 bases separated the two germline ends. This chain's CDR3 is CASTPLATSYEQYF. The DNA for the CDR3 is TGTGCCAGCACCCCACTAGCAACTTCCTACGAGCAGTACTTC. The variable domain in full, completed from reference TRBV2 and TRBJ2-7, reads EPEVTQTPSHQVTQMGQEVILRCVPISNHLYFYWYRQILGQKVEFLVSFYNNEISEKSEIFDDQFSVERPDGSNFTLKIRSTKLEDSAMYFCASTPLATSYEQYFGPGTRLTVT.

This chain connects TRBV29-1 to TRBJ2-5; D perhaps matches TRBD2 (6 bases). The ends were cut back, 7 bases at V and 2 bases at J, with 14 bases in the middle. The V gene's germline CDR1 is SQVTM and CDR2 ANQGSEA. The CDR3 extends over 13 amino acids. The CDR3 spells CSAGNGGQETQYF. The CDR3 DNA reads TGCAGCGCTGGGAACGGGGGACAAGAGACCCAGTACTTC. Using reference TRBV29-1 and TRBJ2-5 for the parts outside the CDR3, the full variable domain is SAVISQKPSRDICQRGTSLTIQCQVDSQVTMMFWYRQQPGQSLTLIATANQGSEATYESGFVIDKFPISRPNLTFSTLTVSNMSPEDSSIYLCSAGNGGQETQYFGPGTRLLVL.

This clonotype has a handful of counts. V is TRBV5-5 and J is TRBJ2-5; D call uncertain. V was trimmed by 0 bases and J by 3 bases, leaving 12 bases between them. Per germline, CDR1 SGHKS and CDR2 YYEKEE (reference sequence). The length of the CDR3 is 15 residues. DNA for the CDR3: TGTGCCAGCAGCTTGGCCTTGGGTCTGGAAGAGACCCAGTACTTC. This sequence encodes CASSLALGLEETQYF. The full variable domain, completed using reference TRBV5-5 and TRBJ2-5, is DAGVTQSPTHLIKTRGQQVTLRCSPISGHKSVSWYQQVLGQGPQFIFQYYEKEERGRGNFPDRFSARQFPNYSSELNVNALLLGDSALYLCASSLALGLEETQYFGPGTRLLVL.

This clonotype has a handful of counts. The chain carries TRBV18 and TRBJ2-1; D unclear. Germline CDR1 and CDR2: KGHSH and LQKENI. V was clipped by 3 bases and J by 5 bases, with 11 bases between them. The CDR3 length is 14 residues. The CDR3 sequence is CASSPKDWDNEQFF. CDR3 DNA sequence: TGTGCCAGCTCACCGAAAGACTGGGACAATGAGCAGTTCTTC.

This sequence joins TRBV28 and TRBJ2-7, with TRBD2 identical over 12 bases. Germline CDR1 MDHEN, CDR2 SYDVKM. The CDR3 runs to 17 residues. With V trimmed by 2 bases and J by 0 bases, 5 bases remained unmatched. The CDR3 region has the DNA TGTGCCAGCAGTTTACATTGGACTAGCGGGGTCTCCTACGAGCAGTACTTC. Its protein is CASSLHWTSGVSYEQYF.

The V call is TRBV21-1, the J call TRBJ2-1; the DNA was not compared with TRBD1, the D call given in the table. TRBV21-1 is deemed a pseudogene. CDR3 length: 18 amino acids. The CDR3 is CASSKDGAWDTSYNEQFF. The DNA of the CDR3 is TGTGCCAGCAGCAAAGATGGGGCATGGGACACTTCCTACAATGAGCAGTTCTTC.

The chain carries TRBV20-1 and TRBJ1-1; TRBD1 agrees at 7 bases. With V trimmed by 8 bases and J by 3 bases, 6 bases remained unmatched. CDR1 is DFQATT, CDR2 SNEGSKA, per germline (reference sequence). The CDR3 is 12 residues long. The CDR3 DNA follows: TGCAGTACTGGAGACAGGGACACTGAAGCTTTCTTT. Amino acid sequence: CSTGDRDTEAFF.

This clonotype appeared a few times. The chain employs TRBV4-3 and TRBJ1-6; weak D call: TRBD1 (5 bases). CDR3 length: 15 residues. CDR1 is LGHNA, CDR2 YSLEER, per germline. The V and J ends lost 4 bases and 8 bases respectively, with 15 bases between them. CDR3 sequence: CASSRGQGMHSPLHF. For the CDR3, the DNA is TGCGCCAGCAGCCGTGGGCAGGGTATGCATTCACCCCTCCACTTT.

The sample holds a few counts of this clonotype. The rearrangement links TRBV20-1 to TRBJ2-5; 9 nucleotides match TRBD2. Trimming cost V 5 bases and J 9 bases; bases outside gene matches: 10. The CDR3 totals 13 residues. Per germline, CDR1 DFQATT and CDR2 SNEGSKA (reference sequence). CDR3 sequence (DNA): TGCAGTGCTCGCGGGGGGGAACTTAAATCCCAGTACTTC. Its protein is CSARGGELKSQYF.

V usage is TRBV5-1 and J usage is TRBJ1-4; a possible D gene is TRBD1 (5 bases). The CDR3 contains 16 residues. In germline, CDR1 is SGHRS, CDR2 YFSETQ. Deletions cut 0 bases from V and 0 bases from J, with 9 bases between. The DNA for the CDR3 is TGCGCCAGCAGCTTGGGTGGGACCTCAACTAATGAAAAACTGTTTTTT. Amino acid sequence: CASSLGGTSTNEKLFF.

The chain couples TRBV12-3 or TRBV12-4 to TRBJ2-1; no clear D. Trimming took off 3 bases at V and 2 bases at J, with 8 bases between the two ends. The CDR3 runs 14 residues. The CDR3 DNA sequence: TGTGCCAGCAGTTTGAATATGGCCTACAATGAGCAGTTCTTC. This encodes CASSLNMAYNEQFF.

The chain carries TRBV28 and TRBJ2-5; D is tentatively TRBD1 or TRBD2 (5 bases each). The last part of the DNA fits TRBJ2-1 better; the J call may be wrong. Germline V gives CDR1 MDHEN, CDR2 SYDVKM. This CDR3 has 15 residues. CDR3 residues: CASSSGAIIDNEQFF. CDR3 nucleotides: TGTGCCAGCAGTTCCGGGGCGATTATCGACAATGAGCAGTTCTTC.

CDR3 nucleotide sequence: TGTGCCAGCAGCCCCCAAGGGGACTCTAGTACAGATACGCAGTATTTT. Translating gives CASSPQGDSSTDTQYF. The chain couples TRBV3-1 to TRBJ2-3, with D possibly matching TRBD2 (6 bases). V was shortened by 4 bases and J by 3 bases, with 17 bases between the two germline ends. CDR3 length: 16 residues. In germline, CDR1 is LGHDT, CDR2 YNNKEL (reference sequence).

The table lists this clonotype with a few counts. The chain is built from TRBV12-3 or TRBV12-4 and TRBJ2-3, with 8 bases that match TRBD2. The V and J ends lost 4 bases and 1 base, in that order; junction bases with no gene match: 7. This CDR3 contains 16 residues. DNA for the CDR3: TGTGCCAGCAGTTCCGGGGGGGGGCTAGGCACAGATACGCAGTATTTT. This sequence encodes CASSSGGGLGTDTQYF.

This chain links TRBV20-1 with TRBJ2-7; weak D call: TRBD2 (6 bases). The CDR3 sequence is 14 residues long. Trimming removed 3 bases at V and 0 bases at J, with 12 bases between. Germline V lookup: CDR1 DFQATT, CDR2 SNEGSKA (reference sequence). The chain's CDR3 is CSASEEGFSYEQYF. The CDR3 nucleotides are TGCAGTGCTAGTGAGGAGGGGTTCTCCTACGAGCAGTACTTC.

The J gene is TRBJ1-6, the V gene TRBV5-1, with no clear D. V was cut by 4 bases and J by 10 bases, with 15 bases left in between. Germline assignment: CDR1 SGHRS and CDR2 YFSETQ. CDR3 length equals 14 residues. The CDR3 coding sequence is TGCGCCAGCAGCCTGGCGGGGATTGAGTCACCCCTCCACTTT. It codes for CASSLAGIESPLHF.

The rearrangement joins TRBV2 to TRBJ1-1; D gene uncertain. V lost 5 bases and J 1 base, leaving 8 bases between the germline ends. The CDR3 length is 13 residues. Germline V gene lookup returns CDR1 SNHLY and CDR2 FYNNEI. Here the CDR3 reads CASSTNRNTEAFF. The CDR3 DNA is TGTGCCAGCAGTACTAACAGGAACACTGAAGCTTTCTTT.

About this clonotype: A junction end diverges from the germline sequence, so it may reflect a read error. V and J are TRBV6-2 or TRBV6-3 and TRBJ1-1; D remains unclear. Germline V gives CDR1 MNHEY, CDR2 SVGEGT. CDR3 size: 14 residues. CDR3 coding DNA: TGTGCCGGCAGCTATCCGACCGTCCTCGAGGAGGCTTTCTTT. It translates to CAGSYPTVLEEAFF.

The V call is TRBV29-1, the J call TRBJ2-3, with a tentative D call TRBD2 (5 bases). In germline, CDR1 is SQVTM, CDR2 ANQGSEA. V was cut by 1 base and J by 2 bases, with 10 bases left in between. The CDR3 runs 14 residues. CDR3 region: CSVEVRDFTDTQYF. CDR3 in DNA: TGCAGCGTTGAAGTCCGGGATTTCACAGATACGCAGTATTTT.

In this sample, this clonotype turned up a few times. This chain's CDR3 is CSASLSGSTDEQFF. CDR3 DNA: TGCAGTGCTAGCCTTAGCGGGAGTACCGATGAGCAGTTCTTC. This chain connects TRBV20-1 to TRBJ2-1; 9 bases align to TRBD2. CDR1 is DFQATT and CDR2 is SNEGSKA in the germline V gene (reference sequence). V was clipped by 3 bases and J by 8 bases; unmatched bases: 8. CDR3 length equals 14 residues.

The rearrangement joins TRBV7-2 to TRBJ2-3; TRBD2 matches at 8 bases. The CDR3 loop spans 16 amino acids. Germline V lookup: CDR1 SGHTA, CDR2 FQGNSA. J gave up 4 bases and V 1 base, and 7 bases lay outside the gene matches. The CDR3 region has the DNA TGTGCCAGCAGCTTAGATAGCGGGGTTTGGGCAGATACGCAGTATTTT. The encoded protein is CASSLDSGVWADTQYF.